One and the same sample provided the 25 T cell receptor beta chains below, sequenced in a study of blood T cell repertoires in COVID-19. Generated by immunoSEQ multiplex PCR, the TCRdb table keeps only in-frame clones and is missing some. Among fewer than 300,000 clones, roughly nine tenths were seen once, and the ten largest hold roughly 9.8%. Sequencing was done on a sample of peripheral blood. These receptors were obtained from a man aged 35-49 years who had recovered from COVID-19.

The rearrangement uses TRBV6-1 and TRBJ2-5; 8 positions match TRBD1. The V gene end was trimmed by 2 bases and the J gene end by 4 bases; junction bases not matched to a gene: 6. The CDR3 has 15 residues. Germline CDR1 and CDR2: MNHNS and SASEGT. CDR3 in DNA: TGTGCCAGCAGTGAACCCCGCAGGGGGCGAGAGACCCAGTACTTC. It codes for CASSEPRRGRETQYF.

CDR3 coding DNA: TGTGCCAGCAGCCAAGCCGAGACAGGGGGTTACGAGCAGTACTTC. It translates to CASSQAETGGYEQYF. This sequence joins TRBV4-2 and TRBJ2-7; TRBD1 agrees at 9 bases. The CDR3 totals 15 residues. CDR1 is LGHNA, CDR2 YNFKEQ, per germline. V was clipped by 1 base and J by 4 bases; unmatched bases: 5.

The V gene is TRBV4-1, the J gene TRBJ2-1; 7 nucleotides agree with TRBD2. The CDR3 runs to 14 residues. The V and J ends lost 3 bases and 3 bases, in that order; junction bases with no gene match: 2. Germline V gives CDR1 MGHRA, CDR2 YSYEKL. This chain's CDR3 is CASSQSGNYNEQFF. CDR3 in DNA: TGCGCCAGCAGCCAGAGCGGGAACTACAATGAGCAGTTCTTC.

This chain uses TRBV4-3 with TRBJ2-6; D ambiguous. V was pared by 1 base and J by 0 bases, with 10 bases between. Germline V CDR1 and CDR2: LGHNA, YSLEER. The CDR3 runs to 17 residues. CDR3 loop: CASSQGAANSGANVLTF. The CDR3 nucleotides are TGCGCCAGCAGCCAAGGGGCAGCCAACTCTGGGGCCAACGTCCTGACTTTC.

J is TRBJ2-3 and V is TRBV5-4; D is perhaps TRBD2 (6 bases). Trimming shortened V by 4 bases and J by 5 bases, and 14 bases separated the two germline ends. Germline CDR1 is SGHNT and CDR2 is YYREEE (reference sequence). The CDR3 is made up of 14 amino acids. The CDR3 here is CASSGVAAGDTQYF. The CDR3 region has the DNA TGTGCCAGCAGCGGAGTGGCAGCGGGAGATACGCAGTATTTT. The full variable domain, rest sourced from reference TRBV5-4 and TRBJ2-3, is ETGVTQSPTHLIKTRGQQVTLRCSSQSGHNTVSWYQQALGQGPQFIFQYYREEENGRGNFPPRFSGLQFPNYSSELNVNALELDDSALYLCASSGVAAGDTQYFGPGTRLTVL.

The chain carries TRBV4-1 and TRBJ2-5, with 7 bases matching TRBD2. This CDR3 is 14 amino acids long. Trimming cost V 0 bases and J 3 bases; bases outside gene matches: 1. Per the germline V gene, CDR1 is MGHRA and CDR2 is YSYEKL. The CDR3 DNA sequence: TGCGCCAGCAGCCAAGACCTAGCGGAAGAGACCCAGTACTTC. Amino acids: CASSQDLAEETQYF.

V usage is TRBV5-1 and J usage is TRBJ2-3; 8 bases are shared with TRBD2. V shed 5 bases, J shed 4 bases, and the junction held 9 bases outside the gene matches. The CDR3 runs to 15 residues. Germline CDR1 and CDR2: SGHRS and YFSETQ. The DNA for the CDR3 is TGCGCCAGCAGGCGGGGGGTCCAGTCCGCAGATACGCAGTATTTT. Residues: CASRRGVQSADTQYF.

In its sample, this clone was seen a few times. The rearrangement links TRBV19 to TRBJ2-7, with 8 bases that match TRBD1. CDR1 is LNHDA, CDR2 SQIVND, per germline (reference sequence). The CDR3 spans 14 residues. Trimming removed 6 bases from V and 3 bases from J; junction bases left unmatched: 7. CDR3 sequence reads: CASRTQGAGYEQYF. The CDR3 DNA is TGTGCCAGTAGGACTCAGGGGGCGGGCTACGAGCAGTACTTC.

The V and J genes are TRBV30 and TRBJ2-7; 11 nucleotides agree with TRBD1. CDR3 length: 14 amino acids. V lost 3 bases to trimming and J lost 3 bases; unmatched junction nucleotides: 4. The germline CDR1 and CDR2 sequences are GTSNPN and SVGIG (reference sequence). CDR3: CAWSTGTGGYEQYF. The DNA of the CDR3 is TGTGCCTGGAGCACCGGGACAGGGGGCTACGAGCAGTACTTC.

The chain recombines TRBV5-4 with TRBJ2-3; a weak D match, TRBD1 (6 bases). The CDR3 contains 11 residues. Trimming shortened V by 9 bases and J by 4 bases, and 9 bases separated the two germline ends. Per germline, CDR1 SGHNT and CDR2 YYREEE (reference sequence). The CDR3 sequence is CATQGPDTQYF. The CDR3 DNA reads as TGTGCCACCCAGGGGCCAGATACGCAGTATTTT.

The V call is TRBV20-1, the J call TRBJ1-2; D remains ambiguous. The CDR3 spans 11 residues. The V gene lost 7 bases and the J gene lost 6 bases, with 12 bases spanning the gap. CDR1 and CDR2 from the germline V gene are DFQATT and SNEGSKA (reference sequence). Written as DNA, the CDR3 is TGCAGTGTTTCAGGTCAGAATGGCTACACCTTC. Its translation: CSVSGQNGYTF.

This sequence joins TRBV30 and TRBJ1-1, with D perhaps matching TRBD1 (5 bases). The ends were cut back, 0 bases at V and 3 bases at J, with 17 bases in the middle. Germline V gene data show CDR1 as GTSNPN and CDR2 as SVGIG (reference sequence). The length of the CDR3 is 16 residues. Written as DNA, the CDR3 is TGTGCCTGGAGTGTCGACGCCCAGGGATCGGACACTGAAGCTTTCTTT. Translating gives CAWSVDAQGSDTEAFF.

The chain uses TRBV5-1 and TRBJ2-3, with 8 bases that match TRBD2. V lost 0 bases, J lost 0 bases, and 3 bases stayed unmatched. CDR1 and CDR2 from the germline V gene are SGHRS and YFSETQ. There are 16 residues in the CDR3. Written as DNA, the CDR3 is TGCGCCAGCAGCTTGGCCGGGGGGGCTAGCACAGATACGCAGTATTTT. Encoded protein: CASSLAGGASTDTQYF.

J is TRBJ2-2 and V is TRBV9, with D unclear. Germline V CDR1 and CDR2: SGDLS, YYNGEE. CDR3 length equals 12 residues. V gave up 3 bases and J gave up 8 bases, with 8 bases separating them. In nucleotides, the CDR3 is TGTGCCAGCAGCGGTAGAGTGGGGGAGCTGTTTTTT. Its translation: CASSGRVGELFF.

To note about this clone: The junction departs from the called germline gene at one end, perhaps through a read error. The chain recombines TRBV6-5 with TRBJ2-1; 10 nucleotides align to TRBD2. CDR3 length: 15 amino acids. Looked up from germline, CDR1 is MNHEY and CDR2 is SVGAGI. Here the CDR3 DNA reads TGTGCCAGCACTTACCAGCGGGAGGGCCCCAATGAGCAGTTCTTC. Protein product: CASTYQREGPNEQFF.

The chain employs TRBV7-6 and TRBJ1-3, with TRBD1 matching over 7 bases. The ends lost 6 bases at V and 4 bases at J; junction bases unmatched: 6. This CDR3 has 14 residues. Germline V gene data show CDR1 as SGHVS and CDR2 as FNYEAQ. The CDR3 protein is CASSQRGRGNTIYF. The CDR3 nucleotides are TGTGCCAGCAGTCAAAGGGGGCGGGGAAACACCATATATTTT. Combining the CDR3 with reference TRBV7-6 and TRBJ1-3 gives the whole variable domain GAGVSQSPRYKVTKRGQDVALRCDPISGHVSLYWYRQALGQGPEFLTYFNYEAQQDKSGLPNDRFSAERPEGSISTLTIQRTEQRDSAMYRCASSQRGRGNTIYFGEGSWLTVV.

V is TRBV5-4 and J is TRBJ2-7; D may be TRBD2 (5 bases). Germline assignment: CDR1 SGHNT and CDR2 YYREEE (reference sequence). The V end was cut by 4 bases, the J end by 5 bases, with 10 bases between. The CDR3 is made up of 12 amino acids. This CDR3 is CASSPTGDEQYF. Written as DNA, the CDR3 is TGTGCCAGCAGCCCCACCGGGGACGAGCAGTACTTC.

The CDR3 reads CAISVADRANYGYTF. Here the CDR3 DNA reads TGTGCCATCAGCGTAGCGGACAGGGCTAACTATGGCTACACCTTC. The chain uses TRBV10-3 and TRBJ1-2; 8 bases match TRBD1. The germline V gene has CDR1 ENHRY and CDR2 SYGVKD. The ends lost 6 bases at V and 0 bases at J; junction bases unmatched: 6. The CDR3 sequence is 15 residues long.

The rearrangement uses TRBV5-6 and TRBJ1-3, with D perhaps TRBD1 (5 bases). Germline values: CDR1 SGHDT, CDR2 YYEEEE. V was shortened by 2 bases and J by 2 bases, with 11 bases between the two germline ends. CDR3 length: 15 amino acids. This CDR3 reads CASSLGRGTGNTIYF. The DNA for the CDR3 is TGTGCCAGCAGCTTAGGTAGGGGTACTGGAAACACCATATATTTT.

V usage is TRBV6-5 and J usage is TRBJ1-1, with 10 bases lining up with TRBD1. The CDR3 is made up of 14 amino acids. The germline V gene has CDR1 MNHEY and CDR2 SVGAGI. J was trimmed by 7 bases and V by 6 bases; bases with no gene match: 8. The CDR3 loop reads CASRTGQGRNEAFF. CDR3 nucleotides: TGTGCCAGCAGGACGGGACAGGGGCGGAATGAAGCTTTCTTT.

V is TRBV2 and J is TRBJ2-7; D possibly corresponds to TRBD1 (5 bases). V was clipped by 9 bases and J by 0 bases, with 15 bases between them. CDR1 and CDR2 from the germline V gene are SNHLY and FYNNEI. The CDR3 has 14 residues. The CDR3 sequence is CASKQDSLSYEQYF. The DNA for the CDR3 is TGTGCCAGTAAACAAGACAGTCTCTCCTACGAGCAGTACTTC.

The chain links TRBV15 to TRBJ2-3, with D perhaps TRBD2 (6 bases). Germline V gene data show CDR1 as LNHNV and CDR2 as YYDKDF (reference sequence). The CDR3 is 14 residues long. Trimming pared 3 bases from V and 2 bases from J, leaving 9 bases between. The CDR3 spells CATSRGTATDTQYF. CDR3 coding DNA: TGTGCCACCAGCAGGGGGACTGCCACAGATACGCAGTATTTT.

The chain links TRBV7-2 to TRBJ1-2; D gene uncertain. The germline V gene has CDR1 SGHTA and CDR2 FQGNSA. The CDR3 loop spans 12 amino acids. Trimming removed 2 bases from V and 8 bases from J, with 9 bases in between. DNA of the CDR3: TGTGCCAGCAGCTTACCCCTACTGGGCTACACCTTC. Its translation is CASSLPLLGYTF.

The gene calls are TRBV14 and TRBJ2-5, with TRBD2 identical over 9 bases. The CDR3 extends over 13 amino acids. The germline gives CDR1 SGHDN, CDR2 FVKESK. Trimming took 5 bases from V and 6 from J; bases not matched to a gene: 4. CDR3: CASSDSGGQTQYF. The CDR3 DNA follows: TGTGCCAGCAGCGATAGCGGGGGACAGACCCAGTACTTC.

The CDR3 is CASSTDTYNSPLHF. CDR3 bases: TGTGCCAGCAGCACAGACACCTATAATTCACCCCTCCACTTT. V and J are TRBV7-2 and TRBJ1-6; no reliable D call. V was shortened by 5 bases and J by 2 bases, with 7 bases between the two germline ends. CDR3 length equals 14 residues. Germline V gives CDR1 SGHTA, CDR2 FQGNSA.